Below, 25 T cell receptor beta chains from the same sample are listed, as sequenced in a study of human CD8 memory T cell subsets. UMI-labeled 5' RACE yielded the TCR beta libraries. One entry per CDR3 protein, without DNA, is what TCRdb gives after re-calling the 5' RACE reads. This repertoire includes about 10,000 distinct CDR3 sequences. Sequenced: CD8+ T cells from PBMCs. These receptors all stem from a human donor in good health.

The genes are TRBV3-1 and TRBJ2-7. This CDR3 has 15 amino acids. Germline values: CDR1 LGHDT, CDR2 YNNKEL (reference sequence). The CDR3: CASSQDDQDLGEQYF.

This rearrangement joins TRBV12-3 or TRBV12-4 to TRBJ2-5; TCRdb picks TRBD1, but there is no DNA to check that call. This CDR3 region has 16 residues. CDR3 amino acids: CASASGDRGRKETQYF.

This rearrangement joins TRBV7-6 to TRBJ2-2. The V gene's germline CDR1 is SGHVS and CDR2 FNYEAQ. The CDR3 is 16 residues long. CDR3 sequence: CASSQRTSQNTGELFF. Complete variable domain (other parts from reference TRBV7-6 and TRBJ2-2): GAGVSQSPRYKVTKRGQDVALRCDPISGHVSLYWYRQALGQGPEFLTYFNYEAQQDKSGLPNDRFSAERPEGSISTLTIQRTEQRDSAMYRCASSQRTSQNTGELFFGEGSRLTVL.

V is TRBV29-1 and J is TRBJ1-2; TCRdb indicates TRBD1, and absent DNA this call remains unverified. The germline V gene has CDR1 SQVTM and CDR2 ANQGSEA. There are 13 residues in the CDR3. CDR3 protein: CSVVGGQYYGYTF.

In terms of frequency, this clonotype is large. The chain's CDR3 is CASSDPGVGDEQFF. The rearrangement links TRBV2 to TRBJ2-1; TCRdb's D gene call, TRBD1, goes unchecked for lack of DNA. The CDR3 has 14 residues. Germline CDR1 reads SNHLY; CDR2 reads FYNNEI.

J is TRBJ2-1 and V is TRBV7-9; the TRBD1 assignment by TCRdb is unverifiable without DNA. The length of the CDR3 is 16 residues. The germline CDR1 and CDR2 sequences are SEHNR and FQNEAQ (reference sequence). The CDR3 is CASSSKQGGWLNEQFF.

The V call is TRBV3-1, the J call TRBJ1-1; TCRdb proposes TRBD1, but this gene call is untestable without DNA. Germline CDR1 and CDR2: LGHDT and YNNKEL (reference sequence). The CDR3 runs 17 residues. CDR3: CASSPQGTGGIFTEAFF.

This chain uses TRBV11-2 with TRBJ2-7; TCRdb indicates TRBD1, and absent DNA this call remains unverified. This CDR3 has 16 amino acids. CDR1 is SGHAT and CDR2 is FQNNGV in the germline V gene. CDR3 loop: CASSLVAGRVFDEQYF.

The J gene is TRBJ1-1, the V gene TRBV7-8; TCRdb calls TRBD1, which cannot be checked without DNA. This CDR3 has 16 amino acids. Germline V gene sequence: CDR1 SGHVS, CDR2 FQNEAQ. The CDR3 loop is CASSLLEGQLNTEAFF.

The chain has TRBV5-8 and TRBJ1-1; TCRdb selects TRBD1, and the lack of DNA leaves this call unchecked. The CDR3 extends over 16 amino acids. CDR1 is SGHTS and CDR2 is YDEGEE in the germline V gene. The CDR3 sequence: CASSFSTGEFGTEAFF.

V gene TRBV6-2 or TRBV6-3 combines with J gene TRBJ2-1; TCRdb calls TRBD2, which cannot be checked without DNA. Germline CDR1 MNHEY, CDR2 SVGEGT. CDR3 length: 14 amino acids. This CDR3 reads CASREDLLVPEQFF.

By frequency, this clonotype registers medium-sized (0.01 to 0.1%). The genes are TRBV5-6 and TRBJ1-6; TCRdb names TRBD1, which stays unverified in the absence of DNA. Germline-derived CDR1 and CDR2 are SGHDT and YYEEEE. There are 12 residues in the CDR3. CDR3 sequence reads: CASSSGGSPLHF.

The chain carries TRBV20-1 and TRBJ1-5; TCRdb reports TRBD1, a call that lacks DNA to check it against. This CDR3 spans 12 amino acids. Germline V CDR1 and CDR2: DFQATT, SNEGSKA (reference sequence). CDR3: CSASPQGQPQHF.

This chain's CDR3 is CASSLTSPYGYTF. The chain uses TRBV13 and TRBJ1-2. Germline V gene sequence: CDR1 PRHDT, CDR2 FYEKMQ (reference sequence). The CDR3 sequence is 13 residues long.

V and J are TRBV28 and TRBJ1-1. Germline V lookup: CDR1 MDHEN, CDR2 SYDVKM. This CDR3 has 11 amino acids. CDR3 residues: CATCRSTEAFF. The full variable domain, in which reference TRBV28 and TRBJ1-1 provide the parts outside the CDR3, is DVKVTQSSRYLVKRTGEKVFLECVQDMDHENMFWYRQDPGLGLRLIYFSYDVKMKEKGDIPEGYSVSREKKERFSLILESASTNQTSMYLCATCRSTEAFFGQGTRLTVV.

The chain recombines TRBV19 with TRBJ1-1. Germline values: CDR1 LNHDA, CDR2 SQIVND (reference sequence). The CDR3 contains 14 residues. The CDR3 sequence: CASSIPNGETEAFF.

The chain couples TRBV9 to TRBJ2-2. Germline CDR1 SGDLS, CDR2 YYNGEE. This CDR3 spans 12 amino acids. CDR3 region: CASSKGSGELFF.

This chain uses TRBV20-1 with TRBJ1-5; without DNA, the TCRdb call of TRBD1 cannot be checked. Germline-derived CDR1 and CDR2 are DFQATT and SNEGSKA (reference sequence). The CDR3 contains 16 residues. CDR3 protein: CSARDLQQGSNQPQHF.

The rearrangement uses TRBV2 and TRBJ2-7; TCRdb gives TRBD2 as the D gene, but with no DNA this cannot be confirmed. CDR3 length: 17 amino acids. CDR1 is SNHLY and CDR2 is FYNNEI in the germline V gene. CDR3 loop: CASSFFPGLAGQDEQYF.

The chain joins TRBV4-1 to TRBJ1-4. The CDR3 has 15 amino acids. Germline CDR1 MGHRA, CDR2 YSYEKL. This chain's CDR3 is CASSQDRGLDEKLFF.

CDR3 amino acids: CASSQAPSGVSYEQYF. The rearrangement links TRBV4-3 to TRBJ2-7; TCRdb gives TRBD2 as the D gene, but with no DNA this cannot be confirmed. The germline gives CDR1 LGHNA, CDR2 YSLEER. CDR3 length: 16 amino acids.

V gene TRBV5-1 combines with J gene TRBJ2-3; TCRdb's D call, TRBD2, is unchecked because there is no DNA. The CDR3 spans 14 residues. Germline V gene lookup returns CDR1 SGHRS and CDR2 YFSETQ. CDR3 loop: CASTGGRRADTQYF.

The chain couples TRBV6-6 to TRBJ2-5; with no DNA, the TCRdb D assignment of TRBD1 cannot be verified. The CDR3 runs to 13 residues. CDR1 MNHNY and CDR2 SVGAGI come from the germline V gene (reference sequence). CDR3 in amino acids: CASSLGQKETQYF.

V and J are TRBV28 and TRBJ2-3; absent DNA, TCRdb's TRBD1 call cannot be checked. Germline loops: CDR1 MDHEN, CDR2 SYDVKM. The length of the CDR3 is 13 residues. Here the CDR3 reads CASRKQGTDTQYF.

The rearrangement joins TRBV19 to TRBJ2-7; the D gene TCRdb calls, TRBD2, cannot be checked with no DNA. Germline V gives CDR1 LNHDA, CDR2 SQIVND (reference sequence). This CDR3 has 14 residues. CDR3 loop: CASSIQAGHYEQYF.